The 28 T cell receptor beta chains presented below share a single source sample, sequenced in a study of technical replicates of blood from a few donors. Generated by immunoSEQ multiplex PCR, the TCRdb table keeps only in-frame clones and is missing some. The sample has around 83,000 clones, over 85% seen once. Sample: T cells isolated from PBMCs. The receptors here all came from a human donor in good health.

The chain uses TRBV5-4 and TRBJ1-5; TRBD1 is a possible D gene (6 bases). The germline V and J ends were trimmed by 3 bases and 11 bases, with 18 bases remaining between them. This CDR3 has 14 amino acids. Germline-derived CDR1 and CDR2 are SGHNT and YYREEE (reference sequence). CDR3 amino acids: CASSSTGSNSTQHF. The CDR3 region has the DNA TGTGCCAGCAGCTCAACAGGGTCCAATAGTACCCAGCATTTT.

A single count supports this clone. V usage is TRBV2 and J usage is TRBJ2-1, with D possibly matching TRBD1 (6 bases). Trimming stripped 5 bases from V and 6 bases from J, with 17 bases between. Germline CDR1 SNHLY, CDR2 FYNNEI. This CDR3 has 15 residues. CDR3 nucleotides: TGTGCCAGCAGTCAACGGCGGCAGGGGCTCAATGAGCAGTTCTTC. Translated, it gives CASSQRRQGLNEQFF.

Regarding this clone: Other DNA sequences within the sample encode an identical CDR3. The chain recombines TRBV5-1 with TRBJ2-1, with D possibly TRBD2 on 5 matching bases. V was clipped by 0 bases and J by 10 bases, with 5 bases between them. CDR1 is SGHRS, CDR2 YFSETQ, per germline. This CDR3 is built from 11 residues. The CDR3 region is CASSLAGEQFF. CDR3 coding DNA: TGCGCCAGCAGCTTGGCGGGGGAGCAGTTCTTC.

This chain's CDR3 is CSAWGGDLAKNIQYF. CDR3 DNA: TGCAGCGCCTGGGGCGGGGATCTAGCCAAAAACATTCAGTACTTC. V and J are TRBV29-1 and TRBJ2-4; possibly TRBD2 for D (6 bases). The CDR3 has 15 residues. In germline, CDR1 is SQVTM, CDR2 ANQGSEA. V dropped 7 bases and J dropped 0 bases, with 16 bases sitting between them.

The CDR3 is CASSAQIQETQYF. The CDR3, as DNA: TGCGCCAGCAGTGCACAGATCCAAGAGACCCAGTACTTC. The chain joins TRBV10-1 to TRBJ2-5; the D is unclear. Germline V gives CDR1 WNHNN, CDR2 SYGVQD (reference sequence). Trimming pared 4 bases from V and 1 base from J, leaving 7 bases between. The CDR3 contains 13 residues.

The V call is TRBV5-6, the J call TRBJ2-7; 7 bases align to TRBD1. Germline V gene data show CDR1 as SGHDT and CDR2 as YYEEEE. The CDR3 runs 17 residues. The junction had 15 bases not matched to a gene; V was cut back by 4 bases and J by 2 bases. CDR3 nucleotide sequence: TGTGCCAGCAGCAAACTACAGGGGTCGGTTCGTACCTACGAGCAGTACTTC. Protein product: CASSKLQGSVRTYEQYF.

The CDR3, as DNA: TGCGCCAGCAGCCAAGTACAGAAAACCTACGAGCAGTACTTC. Encoded protein: CASSQVQKTYEQYF. V usage is TRBV4-1 and J usage is TRBJ2-7; D remains ambiguous. The V gene's germline CDR1 is MGHRA and CDR2 YSYEKL. This CDR3 has 14 residues. Trimming cost V 1 base and J 2 bases, with 9 bases left between them.

This rearrangement joins TRBV5-1 to TRBJ1-1, with 8 nucleotides matching TRBD1. The V gene end was trimmed by 3 bases and the J gene end by 1 base; junction bases not matched to a gene: 5. Germline V gene data show CDR1 as SGHRS and CDR2 as YFSETQ. The CDR3 runs to 15 residues. CDR3 residues: CASSSLTGENTEAFF. The CDR3, as DNA: TGCGCCAGCAGCTCCCTGACAGGGGAGAACACTGAAGCTTTCTTT.

The chain joins TRBV12-1 to TRBJ2-1; the table calls TRBD2, which could not be checked here. TRBV12-1 is listed as a pseudogene. The CDR3 consists of 20 residues. The CDR3 DNA follows: TGTGCCAGCAGCTCCTGCCCCCCTAGCGGGGGGGAGAGCTCCTACAATGAGCAGTTCTTC. It translates to CASSSCPPSGGESSYNEQFF.

J is TRBJ2-3 and V is TRBV18, with D possibly TRBD1 on 5 matching bases. The germline CDR1 and CDR2 sequences are KGHSH and LQKENI. V was pared by 0 bases and J by 0 bases, with 13 bases between. CDR3 length: 17 residues. The CDR3 here is CASSPPGAGSSTDTQYF. The CDR3 nucleotides read TGTGCCAGCTCACCACCTGGGGCAGGGTCTAGCACAGATACGCAGTATTTT.

The chain combines TRBV4-1 with TRBJ2-2; TRBD1 might be the D (8 bases). Germline values: CDR1 MGHRA, CDR2 YSYEKL. Trimming removed 9 bases at V and 4 bases at J, with 27 bases between. The CDR3 is made up of 18 amino acids. The CDR3 here is CASGGGTGPTPGTGELFF. The CDR3 bases are TGCGCCAGTGGGGGGGGGACAGGCCCCACCCCGGGCACCGGGGAGCTGTTTTTT.

The V and J genes are TRBV27 and TRBJ1-2; the match to TRBD1 covers 10 bases. The germline CDR1 and CDR2 sequences are MNHEY and SMNVEV (reference sequence). CDR3 length: 14 amino acids. V dropped 1 base and J dropped 7; count of bases not matched to a gene: 3. The CDR3, as DNA: TGTGCCAGCAGTTTATTGGGGGACAGGGGTGGCTACACCTTC. It yields the protein CASSLLGDRGGYTF.

Only one count was recorded for this clone. The V and J genes are TRBV12-5 and TRBJ1-1; D is uncertain. Per germline, CDR1 LGHNT and CDR2 FRNRAP. The CDR3 is 9 residues long. The V and J ends lost 5 bases and 8 bases respectively, with 3 bases between them. The CDR3 DNA is TGTGCTAGTGGTCCGGAAGCTTTCTTT. Encoded protein: CASGPEAFF.

V and J are TRBV9 and TRBJ1-3; tentatively, D is TRBD1 (5 bases). The CDR3 loop spans 17 amino acids. The V end lost 6 bases, the J end lost 0 bases, and 19 bases lay between the germline ends. CDR1 and CDR2 (germline): SGDLS, YYNGEE. The CDR3 nucleotides read TGTGCCAGCACCAGCATGTCGGACATCTTCTCTGGAAACACCATATATTTT. Translated, it gives CASTSMSDIFSGNTIYF.

This chain joins TRBV27 and TRBJ1-4; D is perhaps TRBD1 (5 bases). The CDR3 runs to 13 residues. Germline V gives CDR1 MNHEY, CDR2 SMNVEV (reference sequence). The germline V and J ends were trimmed by 6 bases and 6 bases, with 11 bases remaining between them. The CDR3 spells CASRWTRDEKLFF. The CDR3 DNA is TGTGCCAGCAGGTGGACAAGGGATGAAAAACTGTTTTTT.

The V and J genes are TRBV5-1 and TRBJ1-4, with TRBD1 matching over 10 bases. The CDR3 sequence is 16 residues long. V trimming: 3 bases; J trimming: 5 bases; junction bases outside the gene matches: 7. Germline CDR1 SGHRS, CDR2 YFSETQ. The CDR3 sequence is CASSSGQGRENEKLFF. CDR3 in DNA: TGCGCCAGCAGCTCGGGACAGGGGCGGGAAAATGAAAAACTGTTTTTT.

V is TRBV10-3 and J is TRBJ2-7; a weak D match, TRBD2 (6 bases). The germline V gene encodes CDR1 ENHRY and CDR2 SYGVKD. With 7 bases removed from V and 5 bases from J, the gap between germline ends came to 15 bases. The CDR3 has 13 residues. The CDR3 here is CAITPGSFHEQYF. The CDR3 bases are TGTGCCATCACCCCCGGGAGTTTCCACGAGCAGTACTTC.

This chain links TRBV27 with TRBJ2-5, with D hard to call. V lost 7 bases to trimming and J lost 5 bases, with 8 bases between them. The CDR3 loop spans 11 amino acids. The germline gives CDR1 MNHEY, CDR2 SMNVEV (reference sequence). CDR3 in amino acids: CASTSAETQYF. CDR3 nucleotide sequence: TGTGCCAGCACCTCAGCGGAGACCCAGTACTTC.

The sample holds one count of this clone. The chain couples TRBV7-9 to TRBJ2-3; 9 bases fit TRBD2. Trimming at V came to 3 bases and at J to 5 bases, leaving 12 bases not matched to a gene. Germline V gene data show CDR1 as SEHNR and CDR2 as FQNEAQ (reference sequence). The CDR3 has 17 amino acids. Here the CDR3 DNA reads TGTGCCAGCAGCTTCTCCGCTTTAGCGGGAGCCATAGATACGCAGTATTTT. Its protein product is CASSFSALAGAIDTQYF.

This chain links TRBV5-1 with TRBJ1-2; 9 bases agree with TRBD1. Germline CDR1 and CDR2: SGHRS and YFSETQ. The CDR3 covers 13 residues. V lost 2 bases, J lost 8 bases, and 4 bases stayed unmatched. This CDR3 is CASSLTGGGGYTF. Here the CDR3 DNA reads TGCGCCAGCAGCTTAACAGGGGGCGGAGGCTACACCTTC.

The rearrangement uses TRBV4-1 and TRBJ1-2, with D possibly being TRBD1 (6 bases). The CDR3 covers 14 residues. Germline V gives CDR1 MGHRA, CDR2 YSYEKL. Trimming took 1 base from V and 4 from J, leaving 10 bases between them. This chain's CDR3 is CASSQGARGYGYTF. CDR3 bases: TGCGCCAGCAGCCAAGGAGCCAGGGGCTATGGCTACACCTTC.

The chain carries TRBV7-8 and TRBJ1-1, with D tentatively TRBD1 (5 bases). Trimming shortened V by 7 bases and J by 1 base, and 16 bases separated the two germline ends. The CDR3 has 15 residues. CDR1 is SGHVS and CDR2 is FQNEAQ in the germline V gene. CDR3 residues: CASTPGGAQNTEAFF. CDR3 sequence (DNA): TGTGCCAGCACCCCGGGAGGGGCTCAGAACACTGAAGCTTTCTTT.

The chain joins TRBV2 to TRBJ2-1; TRBD1 matches 8 bases. This CDR3 contains 15 residues. CDR1 and CDR2 (germline): SNHLY, FYNNEI. V shed 7 bases, J shed 3 bases, and the junction held 8 bases outside the gene matches. The CDR3 reads CASITRDRSYNEQFF. CDR3 bases: TGTGCCAGCATCACACGGGACAGGAGCTACAATGAGCAGTTCTTC.

This chain uses TRBV18 with TRBJ2-2; 7 bases match TRBD2. The CDR3 has 16 amino acids. The J segment lost 6 bases and the V segment lost 6 bases, leaving 13 bases of the junction unmatched. The germline V gene has CDR1 KGHSH and CDR2 LQKENI. The CDR3 sequence: CASSPSRDYKSGELFF. CDR3 coding DNA: TGTGCCAGCTCCCCATCCCGGGACTATAAATCCGGGGAGCTGTTTTTT. The full variable domain, rest sourced from reference TRBV18 and TRBJ2-2, is NAGVMQNPRHLVRRRGQEARLRCSPMKGHSHVYWYRQLPEEGLKFMVYLQKENIIDESGMPKERFSAEFPKEGPSILRIQQVVRGDSAAYFCASSPSRDYKSGELFFGEGSRLTVL.

The V and J genes are TRBV27 and TRBJ1-1; no clear D gene. The CDR3 loop spans 11 amino acids. The ends were cut back, 2 bases at V and 10 bases at J, with 8 bases in the middle. Germline CDR1 is MNHEY and CDR2 is SMNVEV (reference sequence). DNA of the CDR3: TGTGCCAGCAGTTTACGAGGCACAGCTTTCTTT. Protein product: CASSLRGTAFF.

The chain uses TRBV29-1 and TRBJ1-1; D perhaps matches TRBD1 (6 bases). CDR3 length: 13 amino acids. Germline V gene lookup returns CDR1 SQVTM and CDR2 ANQGSEA. V gave up 6 bases and J gave up 5 bases, with 16 bases separating them. CDR3 nucleotides: TGCAGCGTATTTGAGACAGGCGAAACTGAAGCTTTCTTT. This encodes CSVFETGETEAFF.

The chain employs TRBV6-5 and TRBJ2-7, with 8 bases identical to TRBD1. The trim removed 0 bases at V and 6 bases at J, leaving 4 bases unmatched. Per the germline V gene, CDR1 is MNHEY and CDR2 is SVGAGI. CDR3 length: 14 residues. Here the CDR3 reads CASSYSAQGGEQYF. The CDR3 nucleotides read TGTGCCAGCAGTTACTCCGCACAGGGGGGCGAGCAGTACTTC.

The CDR3 sequence is CAWKGLESYNEQFF. CDR3 nucleotide sequence: TGTGCCTGGAAGGGACTAGAGTCCTACAATGAGCAGTTCTTC. The chain recombines TRBV30 with TRBJ2-1; 8 bases align to TRBD2. V was pared by 4 bases and J by 1 base, with 3 bases of the junction left unmatched. This CDR3 region has 14 residues. The germline CDR1 and CDR2 sequences are GTSNPN and SVGIG (reference sequence).